The clone carrying this T cell receptor (beta chain) was detected ten times or more. Antigen: not known. CDR3 length equals 13 residues. V was trimmed by 6 bases and J by 0 bases, leaving 5 bases between them. The data stem from a study of T cell repertoires in cytomegalovirus infection. TCRdb redid the calling of the reads with MiXCR, one entry per CDR3 protein. The sample includes 700,000 to 950,000 distinct CDR3 sequences, less than 35% of them seen just once. The chain links TRBV12-3 or TRBV12-4 to TRBJ2-2; D uncertain. The receptor's source is a human donor in good health (CMV status not recorded). Some clones in this sample may be carry-over from other donors' samples. This specimen consisted of cultured CD8+ T cells from PBMCs, obtained from culture after CMV antigen stimulation. CDR3 nucleotides: TGTGCCAGCAGGGGGACGAACACCGGGGAGCTGTTTTTT. Protein sequence: CASRGTNTGELFF.